The next 21 T cell receptor beta chains were all read from a single sample in a study of shared clonotypes between healthy human individuals. CD45RO negativity and positive selection for CCR7 defined naive CD8 cells, a population that excluded terminally differentiated effector memory CD45RA+ cells. Sequencing was performed with immunoSEQ multiplex PCR; in TCRdb, only in-frame clones are kept and a portion is missing. The table includes some 2,000,000 clones, around 96% detected once. The sequencing sample was made of naive CD8+ T cells sorted from blood. The source of these receptors is a man aged 18 to 29 in good health.

This sequence joins TRBV6-5 and TRBJ2-7; 7 nucleotides match TRBD2. The CDR3 loop spans 13 amino acids. The junction had 2 bases not matched to a gene; V was cut back by 4 bases and J by 2 bases. CDR1 is MNHEY, CDR2 SVGAGI, per germline. DNA of the CDR3: TGTGCCAGCAGTTCTCGGGGGGCCTACGAGCAGTACTTC. It codes for CASSSRGAYEQYF.

J is TRBJ1-5 and V is TRBV2; D is perhaps TRBD1 (5 bases). V was trimmed by 8 bases and J by 1 base, leaving 15 bases between them. Germline CDR1 and CDR2: SNHLY and FYNNEI. The length of the CDR3 is 15 residues. This chain's CDR3 is CASQPGQGSNQPQHF. CDR3 in DNA: TGTGCCAGCCAGCCGGGGCAGGGAAGCAATCAGCCCCAGCATTTT.

J is TRBJ1-5 and V is TRBV30; 7 positions agree with TRBD1. Unmatched junction bases numbered 6, after V lost 2 bases and J lost 2 bases. This CDR3 region has 15 residues. Germline V gives CDR1 GTSNPN, CDR2 SVGIG (reference sequence). CDR3 DNA sequence: TGTGCCTGGAGTCTACAGGGGCTGGGCAATCAGCCCCAGCATTTT. Translated, it gives CAWSLQGLGNQPQHF.

In the case of this clone: Germline and junction disagree at one end, which may indicate a read error. V is TRBV7-7 and J is TRBJ2-2; tentatively, D is TRBD2 (6 bases). CDR1 and CDR2 (germline): SSHAT, FNYEAQ (reference sequence). The CDR3 runs to 15 residues. The CDR3 coding sequence is TGTGCTAGCAGCCCCGACACGGGGCGGGGCGGGGAGCTGTTTTTT. Residues: CASSPDTGRGGELFF. The full variable domain, in which reference TRBV7-7 and TRBJ2-2 provide the parts outside the CDR3, is GAGVSQSPRYKVTKRGQDVTLRCDPISSHATLYWYQQALGQGPEFLTYFNYEAQPDKSGLPSDRFSAERPEGSISTLTIQRTEQRDSAMYRCASSPDTGRGGELFFGEGSRLTVL.

The rearrangement links TRBV6-4 to TRBJ1-1; D is ambiguous. The V gene's germline CDR1 is MRHNA and CDR2 SNTAGT. V lost 3 bases to trimming and J lost 0 bases, with 8 bases between them. The CDR3 totals 14 residues. CDR3 sequence: CASSDPTMNTEAFF. The CDR3 nucleotides read TGTGCCAGCAGTGATCCGACAATGAACACTGAAGCTTTCTTT.

CDR3 residues: CASTHTSGAPEQYF. The CDR3 nucleotides read TGTGCCAGCACCCATACTAGCGGAGCCCCCGAGCAGTACTTC. This sequence joins TRBV6-6 and TRBJ2-7; 8 bases map to TRBD2. Unmatched junction bases numbered 11, after V lost 7 bases and J lost 6 bases. Germline loops: CDR1 MNHNY, CDR2 SVGAGI (reference sequence). This CDR3 comprises 14 residues.

The chain employs TRBV7-9 and TRBJ1-2; 10 bases line up with TRBD1. CDR3 length equals 14 residues. The V gene end was trimmed by 8 bases and the J gene end by 6 bases; junction bases not matched to a gene: 9. CDR1 SEHNR and CDR2 FQNEAQ come from the germline V gene (reference sequence). CDR3 sequence: CASSIAGTGDGYTF. For the CDR3, the DNA is TGTGCCAGCTCGATAGCCGGGACAGGGGATGGCTACACCTTC.

The chain has TRBV6-6 and TRBJ2-7; D perhaps matches TRBD1 (5 bases). This CDR3 comprises 14 residues. CDR1 is MNHNY and CDR2 is SVGAGI in the germline V gene (reference sequence). The V end lost 4 bases, the J end lost 6 bases, and 16 bases lay between the germline ends. The CDR3 DNA reads as TGTGCCAGCAGTTCGACAGCTGGCAAACCCGAGCAGTACTTC. Translated, it gives CASSSTAGKPEQYF.

V gene TRBV27 combines with J gene TRBJ2-7; the D call may be TRBD1 or TRBD2 (5 bases each). Germline values: CDR1 MNHEY, CDR2 SMNVEV (reference sequence). V was shortened by 0 bases and J by 2 bases, with 11 bases between the two germline ends. This CDR3 is 15 amino acids long. In DNA form, the CDR3 reads TGTGCCAGCAGTTTATCGGGGGTGGCCGCCTACGAGCAGTACTTC. Its translation is CASSLSGVAAYEQYF.

This chain joins TRBV29-1 and TRBJ2-1; 8 positions match TRBD1. Germline lookup yields CDR1 SQVTM and CDR2 ANQGSEA. Trimming cost V 5 bases and J 8 bases; bases outside gene matches: 11. The CDR3 extends over 14 amino acids. Here the CDR3 reads CSVKGTGGTDEQFF. CDR3 nucleotides: TGCAGCGTTAAGGGTACAGGGGGAACGGATGAGCAGTTCTTC.

With respect to this clone: This same CDR3 is encoded by further DNA sequences in the sample. This chain links TRBV7-9 with TRBJ1-1; D is perhaps TRBD1 (5 bases). V was shortened by 1 base and J by 1 base, with 7 bases between the two germline ends. The CDR3 sequence is 14 residues long. From germline, CDR1 is SEHNR and CDR2 FQNEAQ (reference sequence). Here the CDR3 DNA reads TGTGCCAGCAGCTTAGGGGGCACGAACACTGAAGCTTTCTTT. It yields the protein CASSLGGTNTEAFF.

The genes are TRBV4-3 and TRBJ2-7; D ambiguous. The CDR3 covers 14 residues. V shed 2 bases and J shed 2 bases, with 10 bases lying between them. CDR1 is LGHNA, CDR2 YSLEER, per germline. CDR3 DNA: TGCGCCAGCAGCCAAAGTAGGATCCCCTACGAGCAGTACTTC. Protein product: CASSQSRIPYEQYF.

V and J are TRBV7-9 and TRBJ2-3; D is uncertain. Germline-derived CDR1 and CDR2 are SEHNR and FQNEAQ (reference sequence). Trimming took off 1 base at V and 4 bases at J, with 6 bases between the two ends. This CDR3 contains 13 residues. The CDR3: CASSLGVSDTQYF. The CDR3 region has the DNA TGTGCCAGCAGCTTAGGCGTCTCAGATACGCAGTATTTT.

The rearrangement links TRBV10-1 to TRBJ2-2; no reliable D call. The germline gives CDR1 WNHNN, CDR2 SYGVQD (reference sequence). V lost 3 bases to trimming and J lost 3 bases, with 5 bases between them. This CDR3 spans 13 amino acids. CDR3 in DNA: TGCGCCAGCAGTGACTGGGACACCGGGGAGCTGTTTTTT. It codes for CASSDWDTGELFF.

The rearrangement uses TRBV10-3 and TRBJ2-7; 9 nucleotides match TRBD2. J was trimmed by 2 bases and V by 7 bases; bases with no gene match: 9. CDR3 length: 15 residues. Germline V lookup: CDR1 ENHRY, CDR2 SYGVKD. The CDR3 sequence: CAINPTSGGPYEQYF. Here the CDR3 DNA reads TGTGCCATCAATCCGACTAGCGGAGGACCCTACGAGCAGTACTTC.

This chain uses TRBV27 with TRBJ2-2; no reliable D call. V lost 6 bases to trimming and J lost 5 bases, with 16 bases between them. CDR3 length equals 15 residues. Germline V gene sequence: CDR1 MNHEY, CDR2 SMNVEV (reference sequence). For the CDR3, the DNA is TGTGCCAGCAGCCCATTTGGGGATACGACCGGGGAGCTGTTTTTT. This translates into CASSPFGDTTGELFF.

The chain joins TRBV7-3 to TRBJ2-3; no definite D call. The V and J ends lost 5 bases and 4 bases respectively, with 13 bases between them. This CDR3 is 14 amino acids long. Germline values: CDR1 SGHTA, CDR2 FQGTGA. CDR3 sequence reads: CASSLSAGPDTQYF. The CDR3 nucleotides read TGTGCCAGCAGCCTATCGGCAGGTCCAGATACGCAGTATTTT.

The chain is built from TRBV10-3 and TRBJ2-1, with D hard to call. Germline V gives CDR1 ENHRY, CDR2 SYGVKD. V was clipped by 2 bases and J by 6 bases, with 5 bases between them. CDR3 length: 12 residues. CDR3 in amino acids: CAISEEVNEQFF. In nucleotides, the CDR3 is TGTGCCATCAGTGAGGAGGTCAATGAGCAGTTCTTC.

The CDR3, as DNA: TGTGCCAGCAGCTCCCTCGTTAGCCACGAGCAGTACTTC. Protein product: CASSSLVSHEQYF. This rearrangement joins TRBV7-9 to TRBJ2-7; D remains ambiguous. CDR1 is SEHNR and CDR2 is FQNEAQ in the germline V gene (reference sequence). V lost 4 bases and J 5 bases, leaving 12 bases between the germline ends. The CDR3 spans 13 residues. The full variable domain, rest sourced from reference TRBV7-9 and TRBJ2-7, is DTGVSQNPRHKITKRGQNVTFRCDPISEHNRLYWYRQTLGQGPEFLTYFQNEAQLEKSRLLSDRFSAERPKGSFSTLEIQRTEQGDSAMYLCASSSLVSHEQYFGPGTRLTVT.

The V gene is TRBV6-6, the J gene TRBJ2-7; possible D gene TRBD2, 5 bases. The CDR3 is 14 residues long. V lost 7 bases and J lost 0, with 13 bases in between. The germline CDR1 and CDR2 sequences are MNHNY and SVGAGI (reference sequence). The CDR3 DNA follows: TGTGCCAGCATCGGGGTGGAAGGCTCCTACGAGCAGTACTTC. This sequence encodes CASIGVEGSYEQYF.

This clone appeared a few times. The V and J genes are TRBV6-4 and TRBJ1-6, with TRBD1 as a possible D gene (6 bases). The CDR3 covers 13 residues. V lost 2 bases and J lost 10, with 9 bases in between. Germline lookup yields CDR1 MRHNA and CDR2 SNTAGT. For the CDR3, the DNA is TGTGCCAGCAGTGACGGGACACAATCACCCCTCCACTTT. This translates into CASSDGTQSPLHF.